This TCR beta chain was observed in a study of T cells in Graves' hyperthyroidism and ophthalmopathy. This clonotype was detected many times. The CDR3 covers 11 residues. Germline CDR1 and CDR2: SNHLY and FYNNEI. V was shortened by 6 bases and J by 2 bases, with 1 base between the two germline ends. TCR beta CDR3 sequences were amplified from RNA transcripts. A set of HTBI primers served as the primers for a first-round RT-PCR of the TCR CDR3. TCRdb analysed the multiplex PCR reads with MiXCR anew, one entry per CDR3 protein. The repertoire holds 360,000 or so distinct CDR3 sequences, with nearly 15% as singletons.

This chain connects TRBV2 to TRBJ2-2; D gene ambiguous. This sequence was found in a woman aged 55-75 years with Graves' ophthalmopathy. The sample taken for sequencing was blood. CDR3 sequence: CASSNTGELFF. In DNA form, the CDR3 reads TGTGCCAGCAGCAACACCGGGGAGCTGTTTTTT.